These 7 T cell receptor beta chains originate from one sample sequenced in a study of sequential checkpoint blockade in melanoma. Treatment denoted: randomized to nivolumab then ipilimumab (arm A) or the reverse (arm B). TCRdb keeps only in-frame clones here, not all; method: immunoSEQ multiplex PCR. The sample has around 21,000 clones, roughly four fifths seen once. The source was CD8+ T cells sorted from blood (inferred from file names), collected from a patient given nivolumab and ipilimumab in sequence. All receptors derive from a human donor with melanoma.

The rearrangement joins TRBV7-3 to TRBJ2-1, with 9 bases matching TRBD1. J gave up 9 bases and V 1 base, and 10 bases lay outside the gene matches. This CDR3 spans 16 amino acids. Germline V gene sequence: CDR1 SGHTA, CDR2 FQGTGA. CDR3 loop: CASSLKVTGGSGEQFF. CDR3 nucleotides: TGTGCCAGCAGCTTAAAAGTCACAGGGGGCTCGGGTGAGCAGTTCTTC.

This sequence joins TRBV6-5 and TRBJ1-1; no clear D. CDR3 length equals 14 residues. Germline values: CDR1 MNHEY, CDR2 SVGAGI. The V end was cut by 4 bases, the J end by 7 bases, with 16 bases between. In DNA form, the CDR3 reads TGTGCCAGCAGTTTGGCAGGCTGGAATGATGAAGCTTTCTTT. As protein: CASSLAGWNDEAFF.

The gene calls are TRBV28 and TRBJ2-7; perhaps TRBD1 as D (8 bases). V was cut by 5 bases and J by 6 bases, with 17 bases left in between. Germline V gives CDR1 MDHEN, CDR2 SYDVKM. This CDR3 region has 14 residues. This chain's CDR3 is CASSITGGEGEQYF. The CDR3, as DNA: TGTGCCAGCAGTATTACAGGGGGGGAGGGCGAGCAGTACTTC.

The chain links TRBV7-9 to TRBJ2-7; TRBD1 matches 9 bases. Germline CDR1 is SEHNR and CDR2 is FQNEAQ (reference sequence). V lost 5 bases, J lost 3 bases, and 5 bases stayed unmatched. This CDR3 spans 14 amino acids. The DNA for the CDR3 is TGTGCCAGCAGCGTCACAGGGGGCCTCTACGAGCAGTACTTC. It translates to CASSVTGGLYEQYF.

This clone turned up a few times. The chain carries TRBV7-8 and TRBJ2-7, with 11 bases lining up with TRBD1. The CDR3 spans 14 residues. V was clipped by 3 bases and J by 3 bases; unmatched bases: 1. Germline CDR1 SGHVS, CDR2 FQNEAQ. The CDR3 spells CASSLGQGDYEQYF. The CDR3 DNA reads TGTGCCAGCAGCTTGGGACAGGGGGACTACGAGCAGTACTTC.

The V gene is TRBV27, the J gene TRBJ2-7; TRBD1 matches at 11 bases. The J segment lost 2 bases and the V segment lost 5 bases, leaving 5 bases of the junction unmatched. Germline values: CDR1 MNHEY, CDR2 SMNVEV (reference sequence). This CDR3 contains 15 residues. DNA of the CDR3: TGTGCCAGCAGTCCACGGACAGGGGGCACCTACGAGCAGTACTTC. Translation gives CASSPRTGGTYEQYF.

The chain is built from TRBV4-3 and TRBJ2-7, with a weak D call TRBD2 (6 bases). The CDR3 covers 14 residues. Germline V gives CDR1 LGHNA, CDR2 YSLEER. Trimming took 0 bases from V and 2 from J, leaving 8 bases between them. In DNA form, the CDR3 reads TGCGCCAGCAGCCAAGAGGGAGGCCCCTACGAGCAGTACTTC. Translating gives CASSQEGGPYEQYF.